This T cell receptor (beta chain) was captured in a study of CXCR3-negative and CXCR3-positive naive CD8 T cells. Findings and limits, study-wide: Between one naive subset and the other, surface CD5 was comparable, and TCR strength was inferred from TRB CDR3 properties.

The CDR3 is 15 residues long. Germline lookup yields CDR1 MRHNA and CDR2 SNTAGT. For this clonotype: No antigen is known for it.

Preparation of TRB cDNA libraries relied on 5' RACE carrying UMI labels. TCRdb reworked the 5' RACE reads into one entry per CDR3 protein, no DNA. The table gives 48,000 or so distinct CDR3 sequences; the top ten clones make up approximately 16% of it. The chain links TRBV6-4 to TRBJ2-1; with no DNA, the TCRdb D assignment of TRBD2 cannot be verified. This TCR came from a human donor in good health. Some clones in this sample may be carry-over from other donors' samples. Source material: memory CD8+ T cells from blood. The CDR3 reads CASSSVSGQNNEQFF.